This T cell receptor beta chain was recorded in a study of metastatic and nonmetastatic thyroid tumors. Study-wide background: The comparison covered peripheral blood and tumor or nodule tissue in malignant and benign thyroid patients.

In the source study's methods: Differences in CDR3 between clinicopathological groups were drawn on to build a classifier intended to discriminate distant-metastatic papillary thyroid cancer patients. MiXCR re-clonotyped the PCR reads for TCRdb. V and J calls and clone size were set by TCRdb, not the authors. The sample yields some 33,000 clones, 10% to 11% seen once. Broader study findings: Reported TCR beta diversity, measured in blood and tumor, was significantly higher for malignant thyroid tumors than for benign nodules.

The germline V gene encodes CDR1 SGHKS and CDR2 YYEKEE (reference sequence). The germline V and J ends were trimmed by 0 bases and 8 bases, with 17 bases remaining between them. The CDR3 has 15 amino acids. None of the patients had undergone any treatment ahead of thyroid surgery. A remark on this clone: Its antigen is still unknown.

Material: blood. J is TRBJ1-2 and V is TRBV5-5; D might be TRBD1 (5 bases). The receptor was derived from a female donor with papillary thyroid cancer or a benign thyroid nodule (not recorded which). Some clones in this sample may be carry-over from other donors' samples. DNA of the CDR3: TGTGCCAGCAGCTTGGCCGACTCTGGGGCCAACGGCTACACCTTC. Its translation is CASSLADSGANGYTF.